The entry below describes one TCR beta chain. Its specificity is not known. Primers included in the PCR were 60 Vbeta and 13 Jbeta primers. Method: immunoSEQ multiplex PCR; TCRdb's copy keeps in-frame clones and lacks some. The sample yields some 150,000 clones, 60% to 80% seen once. The data originate from a study of cytomegalovirus exposure and HLA in healthy donors. General observations from the study: The availability of immune exposure information extended only to CMV serostatus. In an earlier analysis, productive rearrangement rates for most beta V segments clustered near 87% or 30%. Association with HLA alleles at 0.05 false discovery rate was found for some 18,000 TCR beta sequences in a later analysis.

Trimming at V came to 0 bases and at J to 6 bases, leaving 4 bases not matched to a gene. This CDR3 is built from 15 residues. Germline-derived CDR1 and CDR2 are LGHNA and YNFKEQ. The chain combines TRBV4-2 with TRBJ2-2; TRBD1 matches at 7 bases. This clonotype was obtained from a man aged 25 to 40 in good health and CMV-seropositive. The material sequenced was PBMCs. DNA for the CDR3: TGTGCCAGCAGCCAAGATGAAGGGGGCTCCGGGGAGCTGTTTTTT. Amino acid sequence: CASSQDEGGSGELFF.